These 18 T cell receptor beta chains came from one sample sequenced in a study of blood T cell repertoires in COVID-19. Clones were sequenced by immunoSEQ multiplex PCR, and TCRdb holds only the in-frame ones, with some missing. The sample carries around 250,000 clones, about nine tenths recorded once. The sequencing sample was made of PBMCs or T cells enriched from blood (not recorded which). These receptors came from a man between 18 and 35 years old who had recovered from COVID-19.

This clone was picked up one time. The V gene is TRBV5-4, the J gene TRBJ2-6; 8 nucleotides align to TRBD1. The CDR3 extends over 17 amino acids. The ends lost 4 bases at V and 0 bases at J; junction bases unmatched: 6. Germline loops: CDR1 SGHNT, CDR2 YYREEE (reference sequence). The CDR3, as DNA: TGTGCCAGCAGCGTCAAACAGGGGGGCTCTGGGGCCAACGTCCTGACTTTC. As protein: CASSVKQGGSGANVLTF. The entire variable domain, with the rest obtained from reference TRBV5-4 and TRBJ2-6, is as follows: ETGVTQSPTHLIKTRGQQVTLRCSSQSGHNTVSWYQQALGQGPQFIFQYYREEENGRGNFPPRFSGLQFPNYSSELNVNALELDDSALYLCASSVKQGGSGANVLTFGAGSRLTVL.

This sequence joins TRBV11-2 and TRBJ2-7, with 9 bases lining up with TRBD1. The germline V gene has CDR1 SGHAT and CDR2 FQNNGV. The CDR3 consists of 17 residues. The V segment lost 5 bases and the J segment 0 bases; nucleotides outside the gene matches: 11. This CDR3 is CASSPLRTGASSYEQYF. In DNA, the CDR3 is TGTGCCAGCAGCCCCCTTAGGACAGGGGCTAGCTCCTACGAGCAGTACTTC. The whole variable domain, filled in from reference TRBV11-2 and TRBJ2-7, reads EAGVAQSPRYKIIEKRQSVAFWCNPISGHATLYWYQQILGQGPKLLIQFQNNGVVDDSQLPKDRFSAERLKGVDSTLKIQPAKLEDSAVYLCASSPLRTGASSYEQYFGPGTRLTVT.

This clone has more than one count but fewer than ten. The chain recombines TRBV5-1 with TRBJ1-1; D is unclear. Germline V gene data show CDR1 as SGHRS and CDR2 as YFSETQ. V was clipped by 0 bases and J by 0 bases, with 12 bases between them. The CDR3 has 16 amino acids. This chain's CDR3 is CASSLAVGALNTEAFF. The CDR3 bases are TGCGCCAGCAGCTTGGCGGTCGGAGCTTTGAACACTGAAGCTTTCTTT. Full variable domain (rest looked up from reference TRBV5-1 and TRBJ1-1): KAGVTQTPRYLIKTRGQQVTLSCSPISGHRSVSWYQQTPGQGLQFLFEYFSETQRNKGNFPGRFSGRQFSNSRSEMNVSTLELGDSALYLCASSLAVGALNTEAFFGQGTRLTVV.

The chain links TRBV7-9 to TRBJ2-7, with 9 bases that match TRBD1. The CDR3 totals 15 residues. From germline, CDR1 is SEHNR and CDR2 FQNEAQ (reference sequence). With 6 bases clipped from V and 1 base from J, the junction kept 7 bases outside the gene matches. The CDR3 spells CASRTGQGLSYEQYF. The CDR3 region has the DNA TGTGCCAGCAGGACGGGACAGGGCCTGTCCTACGAGCAGTACTTC.

The chain uses TRBV7-9 and TRBJ1-2, with 9 bases that match TRBD1. Germline V gives CDR1 SEHNR, CDR2 FQNEAQ (reference sequence). This CDR3 has 15 residues. J lost 9 bases, V lost 4 bases, and 12 bases had no gene match. DNA of the CDR3: TGTGCCAGCAGCTCCTTAAGGACAGGGGTAACGAGCTACACCTTC. The encoded protein is CASSSLRTGVTSYTF.

The genes are TRBV14 and TRBJ2-7, with 10 bases matching TRBD2. CDR1 is SGHDN and CDR2 is FVKESK in the germline V gene. J lost 5 bases, V lost 1 base, and 5 bases had no gene match. The CDR3 is 15 amino acids. CDR3 sequence reads: CASSQVLAGWHEQYF. CDR3 coding DNA: TGTGCCAGCAGCCAAGTACTAGCGGGATGGCACGAGCAGTACTTC.

The CDR3 DNA sequence: TGTGCCAGTAGTATTGGACAGGTCGAGACCAATCAGCCCCAGCATTTT. It codes for CASSIGQVETNQPQHF. V usage is TRBV19 and J usage is TRBJ1-5, with 7 bases matching TRBD1. J lost 3 bases, V lost 3 bases, and 8 bases had no gene match. CDR1 LNHDA and CDR2 SQIVND come from the germline V gene (reference sequence). The CDR3 is made up of 16 amino acids.

This clone was detected only once. The V call is TRBV6-5, the J call TRBJ1-4; no clear D gene. CDR3 length equals 15 residues. V was shortened by 0 bases and J by 10 bases, with 15 bases between the two germline ends. Looked up from germline, CDR1 is MNHEY and CDR2 is SVGAGI. The chain's CDR3 is CASSYSAVSIGKLFF. The CDR3 DNA is TGTGCCAGCAGTTACTCTGCGGTATCTATTGGAAAACTGTTTTTT.

J is TRBJ1-4 and V is TRBV10-3, with 9 positions matching TRBD1. V dropped 7 bases and J dropped 6; count of bases not matched to a gene: 18. Germline CDR1 and CDR2: ENHRY and SYGVKD. The CDR3 loop spans 18 amino acids. In DNA form, the CDR3 reads TGTGCCATCATTGTGGGGCCCCCAACAGGGGGCGAGGATGAAAAACTGTTTTTT. It translates to CAIIVGPPTGGEDEKLFF.

The J gene is TRBJ2-3, the V gene TRBV3-1 (or the pseudogene TRBV3-2); the D gene is possibly TRBD1 (6 bases). Germline V gene lookup returns CDR1 LGHDT and CDR2 YNNKEL (reference sequence). The CDR3 extends over 12 amino acids. V was clipped by 4 bases and J by 10 bases, with 12 bases between them. The CDR3 loop reads CASSPLGASQYF. The CDR3 DNA sequence: TGTGCCAGCAGCCCCCTGGGGGCTTCGCAGTATTTT.

V gene TRBV10-2 combines with J gene TRBJ1-2; D unclear. Germline-derived CDR1 and CDR2 are WSHSY and SAAADI. The ends were cut back, 0 bases at V and 8 bases at J, with 19 bases in the middle. This CDR3 region has 16 residues. CDR3 sequence: CASSESVMGVAGGYTF. The DNA of the CDR3 is TGCGCCAGCAGTGAGTCGGTCATGGGAGTTGCGGGAGGCTACACCTTC.

The chain combines TRBV5-4 with TRBJ2-1; 7 nucleotides align to TRBD1. The CDR3 loop spans 15 amino acids. Germline trimming cut 4 bases from V and 2 bases from J; bases unmatched to any gene: 6. The germline CDR1 and CDR2 sequences are SGHNT and YYREEE (reference sequence). CDR3 sequence (DNA): TGTGCCAGCAGCCTCGACAGGGTAACCTACAATGAGCAGTTCTTC. The encoded protein is CASSLDRVTYNEQFF.

The chain joins TRBV5-1 to TRBJ2-1; 12 bases map to TRBD2. CDR3 length equals 15 residues. Germline V gives CDR1 SGHRS, CDR2 YFSETQ. Trimming took 4 bases from V and 6 from J; bases not matched to a gene: 5. In nucleotides, the CDR3 is TGCGCCAGCAGCCCAAGACTAGCGGGGGTCAATGAGCAGTTCTTC. Encoded protein: CASSPRLAGVNEQFF.

In its sample, this clone was seen a few times. The chain links TRBV7-8 to TRBJ2-1; a weak D match, TRBD2 (5 bases). V lost 1 base to trimming and J lost 5 bases, with 33 bases between them. The length of the CDR3 is 22 residues. Germline CDR1 and CDR2: SGHVS and FQNEAQ. The CDR3 bases are TGTGCCAGCAGCTTAGGGGTAGGTTCTATGAGGGTGGGGAAACGGTTCCACAATGAGCAGTTCTTC. Protein: CASSLGVGSMRVGKRFHNEQFF.

V gene TRBV11-1 combines with J gene TRBJ2-2; D is unresolved. V was clipped by 6 bases and J by 0 bases, with 8 bases between them. Germline loops: CDR1 SGHAT, CDR2 FQDESV (reference sequence). The CDR3 has 14 residues. The CDR3 loop is CASSPSTNTGELFF. CDR3 nucleotides: TGTGCCAGCAGTCCATCCACGAACACCGGGGAGCTGTTTTTT.

This clone was counted only a few times. This chain joins TRBV28 and TRBJ2-1, with D possibly being TRBD2 (6 bases). Germline-derived CDR1 and CDR2 are MDHEN and SYDVKM. This CDR3 comprises 14 residues. Trimming left V 5 bases short and J 4 bases short, with 12 bases between. CDR3 region: CASSPASVYNEQFF. CDR3 coding DNA: TGTGCCAGCAGTCCCGCTAGCGTATACAATGAGCAGTTCTTC.

This clone was picked up one time. The rearrangement links TRBV28 to TRBJ2-1; TRBD2 matches at 8 bases. V dropped 5 bases and J dropped 0; count of bases not matched to a gene: 3. The CDR3 is 15 residues long. Germline V gene sequence: CDR1 MDHEN, CDR2 SYDVKM. CDR3 DNA sequence: TGTGCCAGCAGTCAGACTAGCGCCTCCTACAATGAGCAGTTCTTC. Its translation is CASSQTSASYNEQFF.

The chain carries TRBV4-1 and TRBJ2-1; 7 nucleotides align to TRBD2. Germline V gene sequence: CDR1 MGHRA, CDR2 YSYEKL. The CDR3 consists of 16 residues. The junction had 2 bases not matched to a gene; V was cut back by 0 bases and J by 0 bases. For the CDR3, the DNA is TGCGCCAGCAGCCAAGATCGGGGGGACTCCTACAATGAGCAGTTCTTC. This codes for CASSQDRGDSYNEQFF.